These T cell receptor beta chains were read from a single sample in a study of T cells in Graves' hyperthyroidism and ophthalmopathy. TCRdb ran MiXCR on the multiplex PCR reads and lists one entry per CDR3 protein. The data contain roughly 640,000 distinct CDR3 sequences, about a sixth of them singletons. The material sequenced was blood. The receptors were gathered from a woman between 35 and 50 years old with Graves' ophthalmopathy. The CDR3 runs from the conserved cysteine through the conserved F or W. A row's size may be missing; if present it is once, few, many or a size class.

abundance	v_gene	j_gene	CDR3aa
many	TRBV12-3/TRBV12-4	TRBJ2-7	CASSSGLQGNKGEQYF
few	TRBV27	TRBJ1-6	CASSLWAGVNSPLHF
NA	TRBV6-2/TRBV6-3	TRBJ2-1	CASNTGFMGEQFF
NA	TRBV19	TRBJ2-3	CASSSREIGDTQYF
many	TRBV27	TRBJ2-7	CASSLLPGQGDEQYF
few	TRBV5-1	TRBJ1-2	CASSPGHDANYGYTF
many	TRBV2	TRBJ1-2	CASSEASYDKLYGYTF
many	TRBV12-3/TRBV12-4	TRBJ2-7	CASSLVQSSYEQYF
NA	TRBV3-1	TRBJ2-3	CASSQLDPPRVTQYF
many	TRBV11-2	TRBJ1-6	CASSLEVNRGFSPLHF
many	TRBV27	TRBJ2-2	CASLGRNTGELFF
many	TRBV20-1	TRBJ1-1	CSARDPSGENTEAFF
many	TRBV29-1	TRBJ2-7	CSVGSQVGEQYF
NA	TRBV19	TRBJ2-2	CASSTRTGINTGELFF
NA	TRBV11-2	TRBJ2-7	CASSLGTSRPYEQYF
many	TRBV20-1	TRBJ1-5	CSAYTGEAHQPQHF
many	TRBV7-2	TRBJ2-1	CASSLGRLGSSYNEQFF
NA	TRBV6-1	TRBJ1-3	CASRGNSGNTIYF
NA	TRBV3-1	TRBJ2-3	CASSQGPGRGSQYF
many	TRBV11-2	TRBJ1-1	CASSFFGNTEAFF
NA	TRBV12-3/TRBV12-4	TRBJ2-1	CASSLKGSSYNEQFF
NA	TRBV27	TRBJ2-1	CASRGGSRHEQFF
NA	TRBV10-3	TRBJ1-2	CAISGGGAGANYGYTF
NA	TRBV19	TRBJ1-5	CASSIRGIGQPQHF
few	TRBV28	TRBJ2-5	CASSFTSGAQYF
few	TRBV5-1	TRBJ2-1	CASSLGLGGTEQFF
few	TRBV18	TRBJ1-3	CASSPRTAGLTGNTIYF
many	TRBV28	TRBJ2-5	CASSLARGQETQYF
NA	TRBV5-1	TRBJ2-1	CASSLLPSGGNEQFF
NA	TRBV20-1	TRBJ1-1	CSASRNTEASF
many	TRBV2	TRBJ2-5	CASTLPTSGRQETQYF
many	TRBV2	TRBJ1-5	CASSDRDRGLGNQPQHF
few	TRBV10-2	TRBJ2-3	CASSVAALTDTQYF
many	TRBV2	TRBJ1-1	CASAGTVKNTEAFF
NA	TRBV10-3	TRBJ2-5	CAISGQGGETQYF
few	TRBV7-9	TRBJ2-5	CASSLGLAGGPGETQYF